The 23 T cell receptor beta chains given below trace back to one sample, sequenced in a study of regulatory T cells in long-lasting Graves disease. Arm-PCR of CDR3 regions with iRepertoire HTBI primers generated TCR beta libraries. Each CDR3 protein gets one entry after TCRdb re-called the multiplex PCR reads with MiXCR. The sample consists of around 500,000 distinct CDR3 sequences, about 16% of them appearing once. Regarding time point: newly diagnosed GD, antithyroid drugs for less than 3 months. Generation of the TCR library employed RNA extracted from PBMCs. These data also featured in a second study, about T cells in Graves' hyperthyroidism and ophthalmopathy.

The specimen was peripheral blood mononuclear cells (PBMCs), collected at new diagnosis, from a patient treated with antithyroid drugs. These receptor sequences come from a woman aged 40 to 65 with Graves disease.

This clonotype was counted a few times. The chain couples TRBV15 to TRBJ2-1; D remains ambiguous. This CDR3 is 11 amino acids long. The germline V and J ends were trimmed by 3 bases and 9 bases, with 6 bases remaining between them. From germline, CDR1 is LNHNV and CDR2 YYDKDF (reference sequence). CDR3 nucleotides: TGTGCCACCAGCAGGTTTTCTGAGCAGTTCTTC. It codes for CATSRFSEQFF. The full variable domain, rest sourced from reference TRBV15 and TRBJ2-1, is DAMVIQNPRYQVTQFGKPVTLSCSQTLNHNVMYWYQQKSSQAPKLLFHYYDKDFNNEADTPDNFQSRRPNTSFCFLDIRSPGLGDTAMYLCATSRFSEQFFGPGTRLTVL.

The sample holds a few counts of this clonotype. The chain carries TRBV19 and TRBJ1-1; D remains unclear. This CDR3 has 14 amino acids. V shed 6 bases and J shed 0 bases, with 11 bases lying between them. Germline CDR1 reads LNHDA; CDR2 reads SQIVND (reference sequence). The CDR3 region has the DNA TGTGCCAGTAGAAAGGGTGAGGTGAACACTGAAGCTTTCTTT. As protein: CASRKGEVNTEAFF.

This clonotype was counted ten times or more. The chain links TRBV2 to TRBJ2-5; the match to TRBD1 covers 7 bases. Germline CDR1 is SNHLY and CDR2 is FYNNEI. V lost 4 bases to trimming and J lost 2 bases; unmatched junction nucleotides: 4. CDR3 length: 14 residues. In DNA, the CDR3 is TGTGCCAGCAGTGTAGGGACAGAACAAGAGACCCAGTACTTC. It yields the protein CASSVGTEQETQYF. Full variable domain (missing parts from reference TRBV2 and TRBJ2-5): EPEVTQTPSHQVTQMGQEVILRCVPISNHLYFYWYRQILGQKVEFLVSFYNNEISEKSEIFDDQFSVERPDGSNFTLKIRSTKLEDSAMYFCASSVGTEQETQYFGPGTRLLVL.

In DNA, the CDR3 is TGTGCCTGGAGTGTATCTAGCGGGGGTTACGAGCAGTACTTC. This codes for CAWSVSSGGYEQYF. The chain is built from TRBV30 and TRBJ2-7; 10 bases fit TRBD2. The CDR3 consists of 14 residues. Per germline, CDR1 GTSNPN and CDR2 SVGIG (reference sequence). The junction had 3 bases not matched to a gene; V was cut back by 0 bases and J by 4 bases.

This clonotype occurred a few times. The rearrangement uses TRBV3-1 and TRBJ1-2; D might be TRBD1 (5 bases). The CDR3 is 15 residues long. Trimming left V 0 bases short and J 10 bases short, with 18 bases between. The germline V gene encodes CDR1 LGHDT and CDR2 YNNKEL (reference sequence). The CDR3 DNA follows: TGTGCCAGCAGCCAAGATCTGGGGCAGGTTAACGACTACACCTTC. The encoded protein is CASSQDLGQVNDYTF.

This clonotype was counted at least ten times. CDR3 sequence (DNA): TGTGCTTTATGGTTCAGGCAGTACTTC. Encoded protein: CALWFRQYF. The chain links TRBV12-5 to TRBJ2-7; D unclear. With 11 bases removed from V and 9 bases from J, the gap between germline ends came to 11 bases. The CDR3 length is 9 residues. Germline-derived CDR1 and CDR2 are LGHNT and FRNRAP. The full variable domain, with the rest looked up from reference TRBV12-5 and TRBJ2-7, is DARVTQTPRHKVTEMGQEVTMRCQPILGHNTVFWYRQTMMQGLELLAYFRNRAPLDDSGMPKDRFSAEMPDATLATLKIQPSEPRDSAVYFCALWFRQYFGPGTRLTVT.

In this sample, this clonotype turned up many times. This chain's CDR3 is CASSVVASGGYEQYF. The DNA of the CDR3 is TGTGCCAGCAGCGTAGTGGCTAGCGGGGGTTACGAGCAGTACTTC. The chain links TRBV11-3 to TRBJ2-7; 10 nucleotides line up with TRBD2. Germline V gene lookup returns CDR1 SGHNT and CDR2 YENEEA. This CDR3 has 15 amino acids. Trimming removed 5 bases from V and 4 bases from J; junction bases left unmatched: 8.

The genes are TRBV6-2 or TRBV6-3 and TRBJ2-3; D ambiguous. The CDR3 extends over 17 amino acids. Deletions cut 0 bases from V and 2 bases from J, with 15 bases between. The germline V gene encodes CDR1 MNHEY and CDR2 SVGEGT. The CDR3 region has the DNA TGTGCCAGCAGTTACTCGGTACCAAAACCTACCACAGATACGCAGTATTTT. Translating it yields CASSYSVPKPTTDTQYF.

The chain is built from TRBV6-1 and TRBJ2-5; D tentatively fits TRBD1 or TRBD2 (5 bases each). CDR3 size: 15 residues. Germline loops: CDR1 MNHNS, CDR2 SASEGT. Trimming removed 4 bases at V and 2 bases at J, with 14 bases between. The CDR3 coding sequence is TGTGCCAGCAGTGTGAGACACGGGGCTCAAGAGACCCAGTACTTC. It codes for CASSVRHGAQETQYF.

V usage is TRBV4-1 and J usage is TRBJ2-1, with D perhaps matching TRBD1 (5 bases). The CDR3 has 16 amino acids. The V end lost 1 base, the J end lost 7 bases, and 17 bases lay between the germline ends. Germline CDR1 reads MGHRA; CDR2 reads YSYEKL. CDR3 residues: CASSQGLGQNRNEQFF. CDR3 DNA: TGCGCCAGCAGCCAAGGGTTAGGACAAAACAGGAATGAGCAGTTCTTC.

This clonotype was recorded a few times. V gene TRBV7-9 combines with J gene TRBJ2-3; no reliable D call. V lost 0 bases to trimming and J lost 3 bases, with 10 bases between them. This CDR3 comprises 15 residues. Germline-derived CDR1 and CDR2 are SEHNR and FQNEAQ (reference sequence). DNA for the CDR3: TGTGCCAGCAGCTTAGCTTCGGCGAGTACAGATACGCAGTATTTT. It encodes CASSLASASTDTQYF.

A word on this clonotype: With a much larger clone just one base away, this may be a read error. This sequence joins TRBV2 and TRBJ1-4; D remains unclear. The germline gives CDR1 SNHLY, CDR2 FYNNEI. The CDR3 is 13 amino acids. This chain's CDR3 is CASIGTRNEKLLF. CDR3 coding DNA: TGTGCCAGCATCGGAACAAGGAATGAAAAACTGCTTTTT.

This chain joins TRBV5-4 and TRBJ1-3, with unresolved D. This CDR3 has 13 residues. Trimming cost V 5 bases and J 2 bases, with 8 bases left between them. Germline V lookup: CDR1 SGHNT, CDR2 YYREEE (reference sequence). CDR3 bases: TGTGCCAGCAGGCCTCTTGCTGGAAACACCATATATTTT. This translates into CASRPLAGNTIYF. Full variable domain (rest looked up from reference TRBV5-4 and TRBJ1-3): ETGVTQSPTHLIKTRGQQVTLRCSSQSGHNTVSWYQQALGQGPQFIFQYYREEENGRGNFPPRFSGLQFPNYSSELNVNALELDDSALYLCASRPLAGNTIYFGEGSWLTVV.

The V call is TRBV20-1, the J call TRBJ1-5; 10 bases map to TRBD1. Germline V gives CDR1 DFQATT, CDR2 SNEGSKA (reference sequence). The CDR3 contains 17 residues. Unmatched junction bases numbered 7, after V lost 2 bases and J lost 0 bases. The CDR3: CSARSDRGGLSNQPQHF. The CDR3 region has the DNA TGCAGTGCTAGATCGGACAGGGGGGGTCTTAGCAATCAGCCCCAGCATTTT.

The gene calls are TRBV5-4 and TRBJ1-4, with TRBD1 matching 7 bases. The V and J ends lost 4 bases and 7 bases, in that order; junction bases with no gene match: 13. Germline lookup yields CDR1 SGHNT and CDR2 YYREEE (reference sequence). This CDR3 is built from 16 residues. The CDR3 loop reads CASSRGGQGGFEKLFF. The CDR3 nucleotides read TGTGCCAGCAGCCGAGGCGGCCAAGGGGGCTTTGAAAAACTGTTTTTT.

This clonotype was seen ten or more times. This CDR3 is CASSFGRAPRGDEQFF. Here the CDR3 DNA reads TGTGCCAGCAGCTTCGGGAGGGCCCCCCGGGGGGATGAGCAGTTCTTC. The chain has TRBV11-2 and TRBJ2-1; 8 nucleotides align to TRBD2. This CDR3 region has 16 residues. The J segment lost 8 bases and the V segment lost 3 bases, leaving 12 bases of the junction unmatched. Per the germline V gene, CDR1 is SGHAT and CDR2 is FQNNGV.

At least ten counts were recorded for this clonotype. The rearrangement joins TRBV5-1 to TRBJ1-1; the D gene is possibly TRBD1 (5 bases). Germline values: CDR1 SGHRS, CDR2 YFSETQ. The CDR3 sequence is 13 residues long. The ends were cut back, 2 bases at V and 3 bases at J, with 8 bases in the middle. The CDR3 sequence: CASSFGTDTEAFF. CDR3 nucleotide sequence: TGCGCCAGCAGCTTTGGGACGGACACTGAAGCTTTCTTT.

The chain couples TRBV3-1 to TRBJ1-3; 8 bases are a match to TRBD1. In germline, CDR1 is LGHDT, CDR2 YNNKEL (reference sequence). CDR3 size: 17 residues. The junction had 13 bases not matched to a gene; V was cut back by 4 bases and J by 5 bases. The CDR3 spells CASSRGRDRGSRNTIYF. CDR3 sequence (DNA): TGTGCCAGCAGCCGAGGAAGAGACAGGGGTTCAAGAAACACCATATATTTT.

This clonotype was seen a handful of times. The V call is TRBV2, the J call TRBJ1-2; TRBD1 matches 9 bases. This CDR3 contains 14 residues. The J segment lost 8 bases and the V segment lost 7 bases, leaving 11 bases of the junction unmatched. From germline, CDR1 is SNHLY and CDR2 FYNNEI. The CDR3 nucleotides are TGTGCCAGCATTGAGGACAGGGGAACTATCGGCTACACCTTC. It codes for CASIEDRGTIGYTF.

This clonotype has only a few counts. The genes are TRBV20-1 and TRBJ1-2; 9 bases are a match to TRBD1. The germline CDR1 and CDR2 sequences are DFQATT and SNEGSKA (reference sequence). CDR3 length: 12 amino acids. The V segment lost 5 bases and the J segment 6 bases; nucleotides outside the gene matches: 4. The CDR3 bases are TGCAGTGCTGTCACAGGGGGCGATGGCTACACCTTC. This sequence encodes CSAVTGGDGYTF.

The chain is built from TRBV12-3 or TRBV12-4 and TRBJ2-3, with 8 bases aligning to TRBD2. Trimming cost V 5 bases and J 4 bases; bases outside gene matches: 8. The CDR3 consists of 15 residues. The CDR3: CASSLMAGGADTQYF. The DNA of the CDR3 is TGTGCCAGCAGTCTAATGGCGGGGGGCGCAGATACGCAGTATTTT.

The V and J genes are TRBV6-5 and TRBJ2-7; D possibly corresponds to TRBD2 (6 bases). Looked up from germline, CDR1 is MNHEY and CDR2 is SVGAGI. The CDR3 is 13 residues long. V lost 3 bases and J 6 bases, leaving 12 bases between the germline ends. CDR3 amino acids: CASSYYGGGEQYF. The CDR3 coding sequence is TGTGCCAGCAGTTATTATGGGGGAGGCGAGCAGTACTTC.

This clonotype was picked up a small number of times. The V and J genes are TRBV9 and TRBJ2-1, with TRBD2 identical over 10 bases. The CDR3 contains 18 residues. With V trimmed by 3 bases and J by 9 bases, 18 bases remained unmatched. Germline V CDR1 and CDR2: SGDLS, YYNGEE. CDR3 in amino acids: CASSEGLAGALGVFEQFF. CDR3 DNA: TGTGCCAGCAGCGAGGGGCTAGCGGGGGCGCTCGGGGTGTTTGAGCAGTTCTTC.